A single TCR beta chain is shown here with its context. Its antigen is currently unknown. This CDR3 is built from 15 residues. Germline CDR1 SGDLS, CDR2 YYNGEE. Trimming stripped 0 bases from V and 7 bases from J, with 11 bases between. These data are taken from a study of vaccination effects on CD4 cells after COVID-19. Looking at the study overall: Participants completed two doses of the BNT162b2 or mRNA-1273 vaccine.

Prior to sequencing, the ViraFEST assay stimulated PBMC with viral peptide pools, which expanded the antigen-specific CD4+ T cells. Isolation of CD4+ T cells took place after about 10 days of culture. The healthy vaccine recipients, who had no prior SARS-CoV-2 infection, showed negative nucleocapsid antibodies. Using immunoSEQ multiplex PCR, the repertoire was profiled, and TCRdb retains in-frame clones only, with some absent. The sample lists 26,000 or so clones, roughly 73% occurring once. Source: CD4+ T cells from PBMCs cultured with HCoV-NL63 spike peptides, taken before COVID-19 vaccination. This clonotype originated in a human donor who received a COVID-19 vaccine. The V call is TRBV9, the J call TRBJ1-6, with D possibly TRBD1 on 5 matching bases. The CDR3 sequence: CASSVEAGRNSPLHF. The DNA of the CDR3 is TGTGCCAGCAGCGTAGAGGCAGGGCGGAATTCACCCCTCCACTTT.